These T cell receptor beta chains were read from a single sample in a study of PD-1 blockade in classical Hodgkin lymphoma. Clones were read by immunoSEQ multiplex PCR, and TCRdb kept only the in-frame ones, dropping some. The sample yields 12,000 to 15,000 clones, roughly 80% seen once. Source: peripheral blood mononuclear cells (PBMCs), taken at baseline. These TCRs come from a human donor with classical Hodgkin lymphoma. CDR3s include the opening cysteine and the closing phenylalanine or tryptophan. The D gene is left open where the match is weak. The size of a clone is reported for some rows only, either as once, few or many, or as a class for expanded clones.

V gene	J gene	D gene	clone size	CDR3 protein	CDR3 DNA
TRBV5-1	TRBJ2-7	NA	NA	CASSLTRFYEQYF	TGCGCCAGCAGCTTGACCCGGTTCTACGAGCAGTACTTC
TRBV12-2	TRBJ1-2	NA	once	CASRPGRRGANYGYTF	TGTGCAAGTCGCCCGGGTCGGCGAGGAGCTAACTATGGCTACACCTTC
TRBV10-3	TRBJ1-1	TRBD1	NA	CAIREFTGENTEAFF	TGTGCCATCAGGGAATTTACAGGGGAGAACACTGAAGCTTTCTTT
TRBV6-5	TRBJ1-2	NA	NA	CASSYTEPGRYGYTF	TGTGCCAGCAGTTACACGGAACCGGGTCGTTATGGCTACACCTTC
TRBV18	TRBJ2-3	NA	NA	CASSPPDRFSTDTQYF	TGTGCCAGCTCACCACCGGACAGATTTAGCACAGATACGCAGTATTTT
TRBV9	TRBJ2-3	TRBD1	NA	CASSAGQTTDTQYF	TGTGCCAGCAGCGCGGGACAGACCACAGATACGCAGTATTTT
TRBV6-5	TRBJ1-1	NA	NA	CASSYPLGGATEAFF	TGTGCCAGCAGTTACCCCCTTGGGGGGGCCACTGAAGCTTTCTTT
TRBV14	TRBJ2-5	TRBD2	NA	CASSRGLGETQYF	TGTGCCAGCAGCCGGGGACTAGGAGAGACCCAGTACTTC
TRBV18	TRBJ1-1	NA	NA	CASSPVRDTEAFF	TGTGCCAGCTCACCGGTCAGGGACACTGAAGCTTTCTTT
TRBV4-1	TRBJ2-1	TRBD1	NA	CASSRDTGQGLDNEQFF	TGCGCCAGCAGCCGAGACACGGGACAGGGTTTGGACAATGAGCAGTTCTTC
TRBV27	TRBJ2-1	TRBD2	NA	CASSLTRDSGNYNEQFF	TGTGCCAGCAGTCTAACCCGAGACAGCGGGAATTACAATGAGCAGTTCTTC
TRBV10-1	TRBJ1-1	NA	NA	CASSNRGIGEGTEAFF	TGCGCCAGCAGTAATCGGGGGATCGGGGAGGGCACTGAAGCTTTCTTT
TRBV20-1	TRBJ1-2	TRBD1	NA	CPGQGAGYTF	TGCCCAGGGCAGGGGGCTGGCTACACCTTC
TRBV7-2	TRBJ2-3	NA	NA	CASSLLLTSTDTQYF	TGTGCCAGCAGCTTACTACTAACTAGCACAGATACGCAGTATTTT
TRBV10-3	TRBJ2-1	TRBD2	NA	CAISEVAGGQDEQFF	TGTGCCATCAGTGAGGTAGCGGGGGGCCAGGATGAGCAGTTCTTC
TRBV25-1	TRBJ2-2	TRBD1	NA	CASSESWTGRTGELFF	TGTGCCAGCAGTGAATCTTGGACAGGGAGGACCGGGGAGCTGTTTTTT
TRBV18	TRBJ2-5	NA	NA	CASSPPGWVQETQYF	TGTGCCAGCTCACCACCGGGGTGGGTTCAAGAGACCCAGTACTTC
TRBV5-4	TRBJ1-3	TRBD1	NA	CASSSQGAGGNTIYF	TGTGCCAGCAGCTCACAGGGGGCTGGCGGAAACACCATATATTTT
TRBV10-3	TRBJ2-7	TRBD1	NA	CAITSGTGNYEQYF	TGTGCCATCACCTCCGGGACAGGGAACTACGAGCAGTACTTC
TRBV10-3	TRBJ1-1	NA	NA	CAISVGLLTEAFF	TGTGCCATCAGTGTGGGGCTTCTCACTGAAGCTTTCTTT
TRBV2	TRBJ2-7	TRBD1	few	CASSATGAKTHEQYF	TGTGCCAGCAGTGCTACAGGGGCGAAAACCCACGAGCAGTACTTC
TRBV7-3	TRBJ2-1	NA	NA	CASSFGGGGNREQFF	TGTGCCAGCAGCTTTGGCGGGGGCGGAAATAGGGAGCAGTTCTTC
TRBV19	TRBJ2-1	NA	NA	CASMGDRAGGSYNEQFF	TGTGCCAGTATGGGGGATAGGGCGGGTGGATCCTACAATGAGCAGTTCTTC
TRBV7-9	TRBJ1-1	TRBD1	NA	CASSLGQPNTEAFF	TGTGCCAGCAGTTTGGGACAGCCTAACACTGAAGCTTTCTTT
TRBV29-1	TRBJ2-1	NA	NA	CSAEGGGGVFGEQFF	TGCAGCGCCGAGGGAGGTGGAGGGGTCTTTGGTGAGCAGTTCTTC
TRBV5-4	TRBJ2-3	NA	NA	CASSLGLSSDTSTDTQYF	TGTGCCAGCAGCTTGGGACTTTCTAGCGATACTAGCACAGATACGCAGTATTTT
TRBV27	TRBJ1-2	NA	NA	CASSPGGRTNYGYTF	TGTGCCAGCAGCCCTGGGGGACGAACTAACTATGGCTACACCTTC
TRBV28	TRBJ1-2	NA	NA	CASSLGAFSRGYTF	TGTGCCAGCAGTTTAGGTGCTTTCTCCAGGGGCTACACCTTC
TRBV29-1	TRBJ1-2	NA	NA	CSVDVRGGGYTF	TGCAGCGTTGATGTCAGGGGAGGTGGCTACACCTTC
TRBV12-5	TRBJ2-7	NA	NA	CASGLAPEQYF	TGTGCTAGTGGTTTAGCCCCTGAGCAGTACTTC
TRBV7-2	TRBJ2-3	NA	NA	CASSFGPEVTDTQYF	TGTGCCAGCAGCTTCGGGCCCGAGGTGACAGATACGCAGTATTTT
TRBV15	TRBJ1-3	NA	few	CATSRDLKAVSGNTIYF	TGTGCCACCAGCAGAGATCTAAAGGCCGTCTCTGGAAACACCATATATTTT
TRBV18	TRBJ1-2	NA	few	CASSVTGHGYGYTF	TGTGCCAGCTCAGTAACAGGGCATGGCTATGGCTACACCTTC
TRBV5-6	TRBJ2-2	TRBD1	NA	CASGYRDRAFTGELFF	TGTGCCAGCGGATACCGGGACAGGGCCTTCACCGGGGAGCTGTTTTTT
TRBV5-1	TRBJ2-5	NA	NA	CASSLESQETQYF	TGCGCCAGCAGCTTGGAGAGTCAAGAGACCCAGTACTTC
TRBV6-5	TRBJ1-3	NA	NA	CASSYSSRHSGNTIYF	TGTGCCAGCAGTTACTCGAGTAGACACTCTGGAAACACCATATATTTT
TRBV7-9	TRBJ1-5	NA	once	CASSLAGRGNQPQHF	TGTGCCAGCAGCTTAGCAGGGAGAGGCAATCAGCCCCAGCATTTT
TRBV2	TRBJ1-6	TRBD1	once	CASTGGTGGFGSYNSPLHF	TGTGCCAGCACCGGGGGGACAGGGGGGTTCGGCTCCTATAATTCACCCCTCCACTTT
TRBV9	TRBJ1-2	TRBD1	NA	CASSAAGQLNYGYTF	TGTGCCAGCAGCGCCGCGGGACAGCTTAACTATGGCTACACCTTC
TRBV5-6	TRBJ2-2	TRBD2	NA	CASSLVSSGGAGELFF	TGTGCCAGCAGCTTGGTATCTAGCGGGGGAGCCGGGGAGCTGTTTTTT
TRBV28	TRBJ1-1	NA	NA	CASSFRGRGRTEAFF	TGTGCCAGCAGTTTTAGGGGTCGGGGGCGAACTGAAGCTTTCTTT
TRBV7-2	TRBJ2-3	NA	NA	CASSLKGDTQYF	TGTGCCAGCAGCTTAAAAGGAGATACGCAGTATTTT
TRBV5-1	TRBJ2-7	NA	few	CASSLQGGRTYEQYF	TGCGCCAGCAGCCTACAGGGAGGAAGGACCTACGAGCAGTACTTC
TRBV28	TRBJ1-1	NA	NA	CATAGQVGWTPEAFF	TGTGCCACCGCTGGGCAGGTCGGTTGGACCCCTGAAGCTTTCTTT
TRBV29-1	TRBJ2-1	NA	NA	CSVERAYNEQFF	TGCAGCGTTGAAAGGGCATACAATGAGCAGTTCTTC
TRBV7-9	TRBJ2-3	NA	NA	CASSLTGDTDTQYF	TGTGCCAGCAGCTTAACGGGGGACACAGATACGCAGTATTTT
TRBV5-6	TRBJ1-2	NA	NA	CASSLVDRSNYGYTF	TGTGCCAGCAGCTTGGTCGACAGGTCTAACTATGGCTACACCTTC
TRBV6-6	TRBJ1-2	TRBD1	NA	CASSYLTGQGYTF	TGTGCCAGCAGTTACCTGACAGGGCAGGGCTACACCTTC
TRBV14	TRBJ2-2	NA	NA	CASSRDTGELFF	TGTGCCAGCAGCCGGGACACCGGGGAGCTGTTTTTT
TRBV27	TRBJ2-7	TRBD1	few	CASSRTGGFGDEQYF	TGTGCCAGCAGTCGTACAGGGGGCTTTGGCGACGAGCAGTACTTC
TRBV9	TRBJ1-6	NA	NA	CASSEDPNSPLHF	TGTGCCAGCAGCGAGGACCCTAATTCACCCCTCCACTTT
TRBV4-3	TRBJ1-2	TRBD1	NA	CASSQHLVGTAYNYGYTF	TGCGCCAGCAGCCAACACCTTGTCGGGACAGCGTACAACTATGGCTACACCTTC
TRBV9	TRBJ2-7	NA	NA	CASSASGTAAYEQYF	TGTGCCAGCAGCGCCTCCGGGACGGCAGCCTACGAGCAGTACTTC
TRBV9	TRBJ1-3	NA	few	CASSIGAGTDGNTIYF	TGTGCCAGCAGCATTGGGGCGGGGACCGATGGAAACACCATATATTTT
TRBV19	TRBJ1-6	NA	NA	CASSIDSTNSPLHF	TGTGCCAGTAGTATAGACAGTACAAATTCACCCCTCCACTTT
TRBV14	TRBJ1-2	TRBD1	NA	CASRATGEGYGYTF	TGTGCCAGCAGGGCGACAGGGGAGGGCTATGGCTACACCTTC
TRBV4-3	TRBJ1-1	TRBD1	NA	CASSQVQGGTEAFF	TGCGCCAGCAGCCAAGTCCAGGGGGGAACTGAAGCTTTCTTT
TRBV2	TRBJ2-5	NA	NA	CASWGDQETQYF	TGTGCCAGCTGGGGGGACCAAGAGACCCAGTACTTC
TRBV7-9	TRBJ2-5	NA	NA	CASSPQSENQETQYF	TGTGCCAGCAGCCCTCAAAGCGAGAACCAAGAGACCCAGTACTTC
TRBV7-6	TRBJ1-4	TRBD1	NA	CASTQGQGNEKLFF	TGTGCCAGCACCCAGGGACAGGGAAATGAAAAACTGTTTTTT